This TCR beta chain was sequenced in a study of vaccination effects on CD4 cells after COVID-19. Using viral peptide pools, the ViraFEST assay grew out antigen-specific CD4+ T cells prior to sequencing. The culture ran for roughly ten days before CD4+ T cells were isolated. Participants were given two doses of BNT162b2 or mRNA-1273 vaccine. All vaccine recipients tested negative for nucleocapsid antibodies and had never contracted SARS-CoV-2 infection. A few counts support this clone. Its antigen is still unknown. This table comes from immunoSEQ multiplex PCR, and its TCRdb copy is limited to in-frame clones, with some not included. Among approximately 24,000 clones listed, around four fifths were seen once. V dropped 8 bases and J dropped 8; count of bases not matched to a gene: 5. This CDR3 is 12 amino acids long. Germline CDR1 SNHLY, CDR2 FYNNEI.

J is TRBJ1-2 and V is TRBV2; TRBD1 matches 10 bases. This TCR was recovered from a human donor who received a COVID-19 vaccine. Sequenced material: CD4+ T cells from PBMCs cultured with HCoV-NL63 spike peptides, taken after COVID-19 vaccination. The CDR3 region has the DNA TGTGCCAGCTTTCGGGACAGGGGAGGCTACACCTTC. Protein sequence: CASFRDRGGYTF.